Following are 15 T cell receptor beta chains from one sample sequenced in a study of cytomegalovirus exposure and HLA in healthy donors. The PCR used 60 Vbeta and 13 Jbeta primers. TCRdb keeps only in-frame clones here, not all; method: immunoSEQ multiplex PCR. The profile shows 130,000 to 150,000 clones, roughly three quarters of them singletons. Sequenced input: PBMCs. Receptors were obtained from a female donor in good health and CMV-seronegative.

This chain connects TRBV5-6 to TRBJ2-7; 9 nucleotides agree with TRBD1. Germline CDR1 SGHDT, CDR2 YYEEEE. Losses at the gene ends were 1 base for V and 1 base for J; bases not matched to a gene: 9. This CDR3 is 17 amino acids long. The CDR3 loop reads CASSLFATGGFSYEQYF. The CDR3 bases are TGTGCCAGCAGCTTGTTCGCTACAGGGGGCTTTTCCTACGAGCAGTACTTC.

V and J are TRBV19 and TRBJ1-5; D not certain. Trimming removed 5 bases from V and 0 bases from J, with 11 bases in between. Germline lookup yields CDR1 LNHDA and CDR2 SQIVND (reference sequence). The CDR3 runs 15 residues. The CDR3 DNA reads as TGTGCCAGTAGTGACGGAGGATATAGCAATCAGCCCCAGCATTTT. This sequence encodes CASSDGGYSNQPQHF.

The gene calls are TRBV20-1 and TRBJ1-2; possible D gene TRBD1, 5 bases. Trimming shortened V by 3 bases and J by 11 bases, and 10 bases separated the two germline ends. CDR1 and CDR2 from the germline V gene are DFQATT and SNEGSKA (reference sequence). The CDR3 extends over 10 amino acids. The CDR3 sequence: CSARDMSYTF. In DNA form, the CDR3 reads TGCAGTGCTAGGGACATGAGTTACACCTTC.

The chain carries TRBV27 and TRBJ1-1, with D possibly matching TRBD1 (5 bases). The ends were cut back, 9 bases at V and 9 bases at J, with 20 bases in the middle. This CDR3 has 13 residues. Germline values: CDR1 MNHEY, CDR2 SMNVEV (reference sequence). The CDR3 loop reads CASRIGVGGKAFF. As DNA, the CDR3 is TGTGCCAGTCGCATAGGGGTGGGTGGGAAAGCTTTCTTT.

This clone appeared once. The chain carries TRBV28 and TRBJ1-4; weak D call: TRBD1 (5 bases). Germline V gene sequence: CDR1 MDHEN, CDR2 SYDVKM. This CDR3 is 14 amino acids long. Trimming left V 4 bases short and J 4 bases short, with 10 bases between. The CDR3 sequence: CASSSAGLNEKLFF. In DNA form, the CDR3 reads TGTGCCAGCAGTTCAGCAGGGCTTAATGAAAAACTGTTTTTT.

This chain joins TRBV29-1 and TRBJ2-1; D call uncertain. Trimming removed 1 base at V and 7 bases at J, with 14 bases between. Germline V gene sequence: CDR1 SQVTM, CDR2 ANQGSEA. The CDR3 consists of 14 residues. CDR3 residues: CSVEGLAEGNEQFF. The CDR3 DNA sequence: TGCAGCGTTGAAGGGTTGGCGGAAGGAAATGAGCAGTTCTTC.

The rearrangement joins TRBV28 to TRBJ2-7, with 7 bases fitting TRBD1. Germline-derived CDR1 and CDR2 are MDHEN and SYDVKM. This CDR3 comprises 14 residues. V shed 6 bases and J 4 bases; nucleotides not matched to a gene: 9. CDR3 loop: CASSTPGQPYEQYF. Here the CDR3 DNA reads TGTGCCAGCAGCACTCCGGGACAGCCTTACGAGCAGTACTTC.

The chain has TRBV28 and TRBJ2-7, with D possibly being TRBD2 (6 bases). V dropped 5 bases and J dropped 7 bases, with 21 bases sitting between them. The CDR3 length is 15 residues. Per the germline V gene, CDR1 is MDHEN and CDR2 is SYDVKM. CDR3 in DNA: TGTGCCAGCAGTCCGGGACTGGGGCCGAGTGGGGAGCAGTACTTC. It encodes CASSPGLGPSGEQYF.

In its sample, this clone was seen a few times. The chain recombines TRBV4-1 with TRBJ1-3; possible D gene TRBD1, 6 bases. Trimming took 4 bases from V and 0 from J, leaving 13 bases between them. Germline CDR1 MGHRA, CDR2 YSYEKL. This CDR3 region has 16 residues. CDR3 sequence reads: CASSPRDTYSGNTIYF. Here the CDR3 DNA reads TGCGCCAGCAGCCCCCGGGACACTTACTCTGGAAACACCATATATTTT.

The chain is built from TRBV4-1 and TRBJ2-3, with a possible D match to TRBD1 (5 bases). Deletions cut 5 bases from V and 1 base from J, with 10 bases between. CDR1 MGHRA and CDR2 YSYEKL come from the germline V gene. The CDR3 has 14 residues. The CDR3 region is CASSSRDRTDTQYF. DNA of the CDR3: TGCGCCAGCAGCTCCAGGGATCGCACAGATACGCAGTATTTT.

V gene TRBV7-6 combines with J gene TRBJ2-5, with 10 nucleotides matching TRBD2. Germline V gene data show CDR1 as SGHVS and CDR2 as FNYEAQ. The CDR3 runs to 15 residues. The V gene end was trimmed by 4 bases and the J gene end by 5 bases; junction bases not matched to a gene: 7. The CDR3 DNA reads TGTGCCAGCAGCTCCACGCTAGCGGGAGTCGAGACCCAGTACTTC. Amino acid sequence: CASSSTLAGVETQYF.

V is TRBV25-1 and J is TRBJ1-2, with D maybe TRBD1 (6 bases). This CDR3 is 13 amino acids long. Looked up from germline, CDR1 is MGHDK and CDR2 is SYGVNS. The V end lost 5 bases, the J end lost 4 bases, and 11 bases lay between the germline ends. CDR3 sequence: CASSPGQTYGYTF. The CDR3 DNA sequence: TGTGCCAGCAGTCCAGGACAGACCTATGGCTACACCTTC.

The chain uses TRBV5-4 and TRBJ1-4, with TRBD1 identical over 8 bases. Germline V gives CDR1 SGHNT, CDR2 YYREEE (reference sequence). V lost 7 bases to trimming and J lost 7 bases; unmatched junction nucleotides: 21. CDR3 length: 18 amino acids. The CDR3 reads CASSRRREQGARAEKLFF. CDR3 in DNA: TGTGCCAGCTCCCGGCGGAGGGAGCAGGGGGCGAGGGCTGAAAAACTGTTTTTT.

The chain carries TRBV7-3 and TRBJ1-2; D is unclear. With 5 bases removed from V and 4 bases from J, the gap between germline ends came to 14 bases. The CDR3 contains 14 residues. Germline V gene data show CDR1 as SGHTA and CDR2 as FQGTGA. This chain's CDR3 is CASSQPGKFYGYTF. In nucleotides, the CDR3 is TGTGCCAGCAGCCAACCGGGAAAGTTCTATGGCTACACCTTC.

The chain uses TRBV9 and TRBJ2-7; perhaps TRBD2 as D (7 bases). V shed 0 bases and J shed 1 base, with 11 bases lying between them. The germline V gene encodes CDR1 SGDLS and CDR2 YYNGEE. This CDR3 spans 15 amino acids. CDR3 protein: CASSVGEGGSYEQYF. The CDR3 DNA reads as TGTGCCAGCAGCGTAGGGGAGGGGGGATCCTACGAGCAGTACTTC.